This T cell receptor beta chain originates from a study of T cells in Graves' hyperthyroidism and ophthalmopathy. About the research overall: Peripheral blood was acquired at first diagnosis, ahead of any therapy whatsoever.

TCR beta CDR3 region amplification was performed from RNA transcripts. HTBI primers were employed in a first-round RT-PCR of the TCR CDR3. From the multiplex PCR reads, TCRdb called clonotypes with MiXCR, one entry per CDR3 protein. The table records roughly 510,000 distinct CDR3 sequences, under 25% of them present only once. Trimming stripped 8 bases from V and 2 bases from J, with 12 bases between. CDR1 MDHEN and CDR2 SYDVKM come from the germline V gene. This CDR3 region has 13 residues. Overall study findings and caveats: The model's output predicted ophthalmopathy at a median of roughly 6.9 months prior to onset.

This clonotype was counted at least ten times. Its antigen is not identified. Newly diagnosed patients aged 18 to 65 had hyperthyroidism of under 2 months' duration. Uncontrolled infection, other autoimmune disease, pregnancy or lactation disqualified patients from enrolment. This clonotype was sampled from a man between 18 and 35 years old with Graves' hyperthyroidism. The sequenced sample was blood. The V and J genes are TRBV28 and TRBJ1-2, with D hard to call. The CDR3: CASSPPENYGYTF. The CDR3 DNA reads as TGTGCCAGCTCTCCTCCGGAGAACTATGGCTACACCTTC.